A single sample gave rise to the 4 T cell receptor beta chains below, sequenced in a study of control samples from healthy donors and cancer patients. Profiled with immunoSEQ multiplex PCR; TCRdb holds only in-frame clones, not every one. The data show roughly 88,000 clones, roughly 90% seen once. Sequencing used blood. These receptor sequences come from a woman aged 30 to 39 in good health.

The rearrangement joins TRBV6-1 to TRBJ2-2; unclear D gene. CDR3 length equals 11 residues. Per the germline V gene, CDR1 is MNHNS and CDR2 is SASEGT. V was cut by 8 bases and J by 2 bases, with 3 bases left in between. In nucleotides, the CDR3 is TGTGCCAGCGAAAACACCGGGGAGCTGTTTTTT. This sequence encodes CASENTGELFF.

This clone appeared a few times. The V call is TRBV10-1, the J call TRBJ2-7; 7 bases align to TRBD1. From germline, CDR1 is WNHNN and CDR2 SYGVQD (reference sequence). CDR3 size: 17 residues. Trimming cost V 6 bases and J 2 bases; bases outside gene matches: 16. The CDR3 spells CASSKGQPRGKPYEQYF. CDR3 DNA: TGCGCCAGCAGCAAGGGACAGCCGAGAGGGAAACCCTACGAGCAGTACTTC.

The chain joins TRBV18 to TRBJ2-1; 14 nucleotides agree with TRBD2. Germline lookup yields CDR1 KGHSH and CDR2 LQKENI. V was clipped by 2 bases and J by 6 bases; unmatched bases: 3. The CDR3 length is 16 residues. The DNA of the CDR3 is TGTGCCAGCTCACCAACCGGACTAGCGGGAGGCAATGAGCAGTTCTTC. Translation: CASSPTGLAGGNEQFF.

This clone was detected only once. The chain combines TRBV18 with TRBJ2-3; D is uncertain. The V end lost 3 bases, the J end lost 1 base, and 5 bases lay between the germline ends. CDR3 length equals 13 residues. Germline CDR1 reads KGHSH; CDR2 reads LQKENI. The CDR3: CASSPPGTDTQYF. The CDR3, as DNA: TGTGCCAGCTCACCCCCGGGCACAGATACGCAGTATTTT.